The rows below give T cell receptor beta chains drawn from one sample of a study of control samples from healthy donors and cancer patients. Repertoires were generated with immunoSEQ multiplex PCR, while TCRdb's copy carries only in-frame clones and drops some. The sample holds 150,000 to 200,000 clones, around 90% seen once. Sequencing was done on a sample of blood. The source of these receptors is a man aged 25-40 years in good health. Each CDR3 is given with its conserved first and last residue. Fields, in order: J gene, D gene, CDR3 length, clone size, V gene, CDR3 DNA, CDR3 protein. D genes are given only for firm matches. Clone sizes are given selectively: once, few, many, or a class where the clone is expanded.

J gene: TRBJ2-3
D gene: TRBD2
CDR3 length: 15
clone size: once
V gene: TRBV10-2
CDR3 DNA: TGCGCCAGCAGTGAGGCGGGAGGGGAGACAGATACGCAGTATTTT
CDR3 protein: CASSEAGGETDTQYF

J gene: TRBJ2-4
D gene: TRBD1
CDR3 length: 14
clone size: many
V gene: TRBV2
CDR3 DNA: TGTGCCAGTAATTCCCAGGGACAGCTAAACATTCAGTACTTC
CDR3 protein: CASNSQGQLNIQYF

J gene: TRBJ2-1
D gene: -
CDR3 length: 13
clone size: -
V gene: TRBV19
CDR3 DNA: TGTGCCAGTAGTATAGGAACCTACAATGAGCAGTTCTTC
CDR3 protein: CASSIGTYNEQFF

J gene: TRBJ1-5
D gene: -
CDR3 length: 16
clone size: -
V gene: TRBV6-6
CDR3 DNA: TGTGCCAGCAGTTATCAAGAAAGGGGACCCAATCAGCCCCAGCATTTT
CDR3 protein: CASSYQERGPNQPQHF

J gene: TRBJ2-1
D gene: -
CDR3 length: 12
clone size: -
V gene: TRBV5-3
CDR3 DNA: TGTGCCAGAGAAGGGATAAGGAATGAGCAGTTCTTC
CDR3 protein: CAREGIRNEQFF

J gene: TRBJ2-6
D gene: -
CDR3 length: 14
clone size: -
V gene: TRBV13
CDR3 DNA: TGTGCCAGCGCGAGGGGGGCTGGGGCCAACGTCCTGACTTTC
CDR3 protein: CASARGAGANVLTF

J gene: TRBJ2-6
D gene: -
CDR3 length: 13
clone size: -
V gene: TRBV27
CDR3 DNA: TGTGCCAGCAGCTCAGGGGGGACCAACGTCCTGACTTTC
CDR3 protein: CASSSGGTNVLTF

J gene: TRBJ2-5
D gene: -
CDR3 length: 11
clone size: -
V gene: TRBV5-4
CDR3 DNA: TGTGCCAGCAGCTCCGGGAGTACCCAGTACTTC
CDR3 protein: CASSSGSTQYF

J gene: TRBJ2-6
D gene: -
CDR3 length: 18
clone size: -
V gene: TRBV6-1
CDR3 DNA: TGTGCCAGCAGTGAATGGGGCCCTTTAACCTCTGGGGCCAACGTCCTGACTTTC
CDR3 protein: CASSEWGPLTSGANVLTF

J gene: TRBJ2-1
D gene: -
CDR3 length: 11
clone size: -
V gene: TRBV28
CDR3 DNA: TGTGCCAGCGTTCGGGGGCGTGAGCAGTTCTTC
CDR3 protein: CASVRGREQFF

J gene: TRBJ2-1
D gene: -
CDR3 length: 13
clone size: once
V gene: TRBV29-1
CDR3 DNA: TGCAGCGTTGGGGGTGGGGGTTACAATGAGCAGTTCTTC
CDR3 protein: CSVGGGGYNEQFF

J gene: TRBJ1-6
D gene: -
CDR3 length: 15
clone size: -
V gene: TRBV7-9
CDR3 DNA: TGTGCCAGCAGCTTAGGCAGGCCCGATAATTCACCCCTCCACTTT
CDR3 protein: CASSLGRPDNSPLHF

J gene: TRBJ2-5
D gene: -
CDR3 length: 13
clone size: -
V gene: TRBV20-1
CDR3 DNA: TGCAGTGCTAGTAGGGCTTACGAGGGGACCCAGTACTTC
CDR3 protein: CSASRAYEGTQYF

J gene: TRBJ1-2
D gene: -
CDR3 length: 13
clone size: once
V gene: TRBV14
CDR3 DNA: TGTGCCAGCAGCCAAGGGACAGACTATGGCTACACCTTC
CDR3 protein: CASSQGTDYGYTF

J gene: TRBJ2-1
D gene: TRBD2
CDR3 length: 15
clone size: once
V gene: TRBV7-9
CDR3 DNA: TGTGCCAGCAGCCTAGTGGTAGCGGGCTACAATGAGCAGTTCTTC
CDR3 protein: CASSLVVAGYNEQFF

J gene: TRBJ1-2
D gene: -
CDR3 length: 14
clone size: -
V gene: TRBV5-4
CDR3 DNA: TGTGCCAGCAGCTTGGCGGGGGATGTCTATGGCTACACCTTC
CDR3 protein: CASSLAGDVYGYTF

J gene: TRBJ2-7
D gene: -
CDR3 length: 13
clone size: -
V gene: TRBV15
CDR3 DNA: TGTGCCACCAGCAGAGAAAGGACTAACGAGCAGTACTTC
CDR3 protein: CATSRERTNEQYF

J gene: TRBJ1-2
D gene: -
CDR3 length: 12
clone size: -
V gene: TRBV19
CDR3 DNA: TGTGCCAGTAGTCACAGGGATCGTGGCTACACCTTC
CDR3 protein: CASSHRDRGYTF

J gene: TRBJ2-7
D gene: TRBD1
CDR3 length: 15
clone size: -
V gene: TRBV7-2
CDR3 DNA: TGTGCCAGCAGCCTGGGACAGGGGCAGACCTACGAGCAGTACTTC
CDR3 protein: CASSLGQGQTYEQYF